The 10 T cell receptor beta chains below come from one sample, sequenced in a study of control samples from healthy donors and cancer patients. Profiled with immunoSEQ multiplex PCR; TCRdb holds only in-frame clones, not every one. This sample carries roughly 90,000 clones, 93% of them seen once, and the ten largest clones take about 1.5%. The material sequenced was blood. The receptors stem from a woman aged 30 to 39 in good health.

The gene calls are TRBV19 and TRBJ2-4; 10 bases are shared with TRBD2. Germline CDR1 LNHDA, CDR2 SQIVND (reference sequence). The CDR3 consists of 19 residues. V was pared by 5 bases and J by 0 bases, with 13 bases of the junction left unmatched. CDR3 in amino acids: CASSGGGLADRLAKNIQYF. CDR3 DNA sequence: TGTGCCAGTAGTGGAGGCGGACTAGCGGATAGACTAGCCAAAAACATTCAGTACTTC.

V usage is TRBV9 and J usage is TRBJ1-1; the D is unclear. Germline V CDR1 and CDR2: SGDLS, YYNGEE. The CDR3 totals 15 residues. Trimming took 0 bases from V and 5 from J, leaving 14 bases between them. For the CDR3, the DNA is TGTGCCAGCAGCGTAGGAGTTGCATCCGGGACTGAAGCTTTCTTT. It codes for CASSVGVASGTEAFF.

The chain combines TRBV5-1 with TRBJ1-4; possible D gene TRBD1, 5 bases. CDR3 length equals 14 residues. V was pared by 4 bases and J by 5 bases, with 12 bases between. Per the germline V gene, CDR1 is SGHRS and CDR2 is YFSETQ. CDR3 amino acids: CASSPSGGNEKLFF. CDR3 nucleotide sequence: TGCGCCAGCAGCCCGAGCGGGGGGAATGAAAAACTGTTTTTT.

The gene calls are TRBV3-1 (or the pseudogene TRBV3-2) and TRBJ2-1, with 8 nucleotides matching TRBD2. Germline CDR1 LGHDT, CDR2 YNNKEL (reference sequence). CDR3 size: 15 residues. Losses at the gene ends were 1 base for V and 5 bases for J; bases not matched to a gene: 4. The CDR3 coding sequence is TGTGCCAGCAGCCAAGTTAGCGGGATTGACAATGAGCAGTTCTTC. This gives the protein CASSQVSGIDNEQFF.

The CDR3 here is CASSQDGGYVDEQYF. The CDR3 bases are TGCGCCAGCAGCCAAGATGGAGGGTATGTGGACGAGCAGTACTTC. The chain couples TRBV4-1 to TRBJ2-7, with D perhaps matching TRBD2 (6 bases). The CDR3 covers 15 residues. CDR1 and CDR2 from the germline V gene are MGHRA and YSYEKL. V was trimmed by 0 bases and J by 5 bases, leaving 14 bases between them.

The rearrangement links TRBV19 to TRBJ1-6; 9 nucleotides line up with TRBD1. The CDR3 has 19 amino acids. With 8 bases clipped from V and 5 bases from J, the junction kept 19 bases outside the gene matches. CDR1 is LNHDA, CDR2 SQIVND, per germline (reference sequence). CDR3 loop: CASSPTGTGNWANNSPLHF. CDR3 DNA: TGTGCCAGTTCTCCAACCGGGACAGGGAATTGGGCAAATAATTCACCCCTCCACTTT. Using reference TRBV19 and TRBJ1-6 for the parts outside the CDR3, the full variable domain is DGGITQSPKYLFRKEGQNVTLSCEQNLNHDAMYWYRQDPGQGLRLIYYSQIVNDFQKGDIAEGYSVSREKKESFPLTVTSAQKNPTAFYLCASSPTGTGNWANNSPLHFGNGTRLTVT.

V usage is TRBV30 and J usage is TRBJ2-7; 9 nucleotides agree with TRBD2. CDR1 GTSNPN and CDR2 SVGIG come from the germline V gene (reference sequence). CDR3 size: 15 residues. V lost 8 bases to trimming and J lost 4 bases; unmatched junction nucleotides: 15. The CDR3 DNA follows: TGTGCCCGCGCCCAGCGGGGGGCGGGTAGGTACGAGCAGTACTTC. Residues: CARAQRGAGRYEQYF.

This chain uses TRBV13 with TRBJ2-2, with TRBD2 identical over 11 bases. The CDR3 is 17 amino acids. V was pared by 7 bases and J by 8 bases, with 15 bases of the junction left unmatched. Looked up from germline, CDR1 is PRHDT and CDR2 is FYEKMQ (reference sequence). CDR3 nucleotide sequence: TGTGCCAGCACCAGTATAACTAGCGGGAGCTTAATAGGGGAGCTGTTTTTT. It codes for CASTSITSGSLIGELFF.

The CDR3 loop is CASSAPGGLSGNQPQHF. For the CDR3, the DNA is TGTGCCAGTAGTGCCCCCGGGGGTCTATCGGGCAATCAGCCCCAGCATTTT. The chain has TRBV19 and TRBJ1-5; possible D gene TRBD1, 5 bases. The CDR3 loop spans 17 amino acids. Per the germline V gene, CDR1 is LNHDA and CDR2 is SQIVND (reference sequence). V shed 5 bases and J shed 2 bases, with 19 bases lying between them.

The chain joins TRBV7-3 to TRBJ2-2; unclear D gene. This CDR3 region has 13 residues. Germline V CDR1 and CDR2: SGHTA, FQGTGA. Deletions cut 5 bases from V and 8 bases from J, with 12 bases between. For the CDR3, the DNA is TGTGCCAGCAGCGAAGGGTTGGTTGGGGAGCTGTTTTTT. Translation gives CASSEGLVGELFF.